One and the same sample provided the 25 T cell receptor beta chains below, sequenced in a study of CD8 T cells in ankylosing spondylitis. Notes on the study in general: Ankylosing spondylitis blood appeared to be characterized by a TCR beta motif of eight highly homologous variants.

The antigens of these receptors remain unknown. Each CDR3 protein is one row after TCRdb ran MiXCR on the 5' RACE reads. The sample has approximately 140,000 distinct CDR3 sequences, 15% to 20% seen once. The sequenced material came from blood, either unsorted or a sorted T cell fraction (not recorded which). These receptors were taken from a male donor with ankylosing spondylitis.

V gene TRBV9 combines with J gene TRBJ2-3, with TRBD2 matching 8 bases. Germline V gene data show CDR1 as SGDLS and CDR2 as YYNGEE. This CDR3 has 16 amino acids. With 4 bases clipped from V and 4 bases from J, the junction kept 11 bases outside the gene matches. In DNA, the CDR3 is TGTGCCAGCAGCCCGACAATCTTAGCGGGATCAGATACGCAGTATTTT. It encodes CASSPTILAGSDTQYF.

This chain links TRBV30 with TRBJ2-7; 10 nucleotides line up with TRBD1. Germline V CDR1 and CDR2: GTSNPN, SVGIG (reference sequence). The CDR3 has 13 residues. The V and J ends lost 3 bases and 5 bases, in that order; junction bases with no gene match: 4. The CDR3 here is CAWRGQGSHEQYF. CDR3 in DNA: TGTGCCTGGAGGGGACAGGGGTCGCACGAGCAGTACTTC.

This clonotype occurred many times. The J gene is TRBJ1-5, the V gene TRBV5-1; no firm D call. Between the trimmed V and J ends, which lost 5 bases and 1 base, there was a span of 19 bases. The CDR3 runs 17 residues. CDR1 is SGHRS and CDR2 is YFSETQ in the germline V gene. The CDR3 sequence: CASSHKAVTTSNQPQHF. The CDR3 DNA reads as TGCGCCAGCAGTCATAAGGCAGTCACTACCAGCAATCAGCCCCAGCATTTT.

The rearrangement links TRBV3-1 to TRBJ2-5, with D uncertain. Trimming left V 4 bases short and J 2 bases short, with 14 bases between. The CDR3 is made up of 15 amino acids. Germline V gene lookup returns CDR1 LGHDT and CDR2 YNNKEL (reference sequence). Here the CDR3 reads CASSRTITEQETQYF. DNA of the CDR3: TGTGCCAGCAGCCGGACCATCACCGAACAAGAGACCCAGTACTTC.

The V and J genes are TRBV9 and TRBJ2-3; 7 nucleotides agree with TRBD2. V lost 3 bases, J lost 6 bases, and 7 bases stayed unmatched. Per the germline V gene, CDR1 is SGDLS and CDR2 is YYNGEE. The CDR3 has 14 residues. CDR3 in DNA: TGTGCCAGCAGCGGGACTAGGCTTCCGGATACGCAGTATTTT. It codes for CASSGTRLPDTQYF.

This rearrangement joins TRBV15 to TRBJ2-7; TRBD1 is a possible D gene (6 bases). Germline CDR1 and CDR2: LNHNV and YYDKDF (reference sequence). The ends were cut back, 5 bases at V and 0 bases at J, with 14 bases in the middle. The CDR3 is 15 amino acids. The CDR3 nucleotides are TGTGCCACCAGCGCGCGGAACAGGGCCTCCTACGAGCAGTACTTC. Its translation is CATSARNRASYEQYF.

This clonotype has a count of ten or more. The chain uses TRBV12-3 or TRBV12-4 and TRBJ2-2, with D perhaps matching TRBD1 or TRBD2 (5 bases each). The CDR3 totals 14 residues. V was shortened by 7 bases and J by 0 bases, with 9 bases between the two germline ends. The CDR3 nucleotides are TGTGCCAGCACCCAGGGAGCGAACACCGGGGAGCTGTTTTTT. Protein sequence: CASTQGANTGELFF.

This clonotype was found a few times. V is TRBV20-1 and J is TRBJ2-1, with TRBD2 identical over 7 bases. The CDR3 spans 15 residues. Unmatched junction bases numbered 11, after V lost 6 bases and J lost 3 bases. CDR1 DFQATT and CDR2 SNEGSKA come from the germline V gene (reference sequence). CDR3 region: CSARRLAEYYNEQFF. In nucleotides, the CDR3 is TGCAGTGCCCGCCGTCTAGCGGAATACTACAATGAGCAGTTCTTC.

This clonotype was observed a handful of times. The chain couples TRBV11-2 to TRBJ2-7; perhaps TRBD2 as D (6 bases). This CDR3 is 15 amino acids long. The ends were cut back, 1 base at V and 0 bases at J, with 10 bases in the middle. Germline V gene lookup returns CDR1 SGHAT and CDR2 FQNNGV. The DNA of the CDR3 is TGTGCCAGCAGCTTAGTCCGGGAGAGCTCCTACGAGCAGTACTTC. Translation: CASSLVRESSYEQYF.

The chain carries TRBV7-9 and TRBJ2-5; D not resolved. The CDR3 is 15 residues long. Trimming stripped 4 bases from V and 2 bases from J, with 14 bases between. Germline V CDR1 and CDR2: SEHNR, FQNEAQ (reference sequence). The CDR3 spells CASSSRHVRQETQYF. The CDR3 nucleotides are TGTGCCAGCAGCTCGAGACACGTTAGACAAGAGACCCAGTACTTC.

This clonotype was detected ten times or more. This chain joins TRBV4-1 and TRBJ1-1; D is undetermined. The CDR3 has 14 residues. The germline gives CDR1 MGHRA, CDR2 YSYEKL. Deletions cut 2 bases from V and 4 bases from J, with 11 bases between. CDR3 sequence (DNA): TGCGCCAGCAGCCAATCAGTGGGTAGCACTGAAGCTTTCTTT. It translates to CASSQSVGSTEAFF.

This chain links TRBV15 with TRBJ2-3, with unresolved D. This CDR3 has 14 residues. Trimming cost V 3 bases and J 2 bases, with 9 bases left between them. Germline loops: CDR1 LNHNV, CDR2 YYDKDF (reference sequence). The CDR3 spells CATSSPFPTDTQYF. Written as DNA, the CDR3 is TGTGCCACCAGCAGTCCATTTCCCACAGATACGCAGTATTTT.

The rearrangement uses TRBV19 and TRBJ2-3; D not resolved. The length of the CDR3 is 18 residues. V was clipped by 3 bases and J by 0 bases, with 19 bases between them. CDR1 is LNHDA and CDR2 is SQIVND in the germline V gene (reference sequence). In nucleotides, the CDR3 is TGTGCCAGTAGTATCCCGGTTTCAGGCGCACATAGCACAGATACGCAGTATTTT. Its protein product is CASSIPVSGAHSTDTQYF.

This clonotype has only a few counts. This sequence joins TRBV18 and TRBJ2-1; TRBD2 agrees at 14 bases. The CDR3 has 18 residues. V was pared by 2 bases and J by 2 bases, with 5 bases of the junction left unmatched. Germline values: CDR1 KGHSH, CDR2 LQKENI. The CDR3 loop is CASSPKTSGRAAYNEQFF. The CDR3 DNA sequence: TGTGCCAGCTCACCAAAGACTAGCGGGAGGGCCGCCTACAATGAGCAGTTCTTC.

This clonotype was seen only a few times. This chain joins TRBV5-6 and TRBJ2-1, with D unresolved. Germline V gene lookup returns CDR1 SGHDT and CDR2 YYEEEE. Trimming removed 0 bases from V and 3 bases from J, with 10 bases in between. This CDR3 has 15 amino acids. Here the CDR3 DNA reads TGTGCCAGCAGCTTGGAACCGACGGACTACAATGAGCAGTTCTTC. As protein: CASSLEPTDYNEQFF.

CDR3 region: CSASTWTSGHRDTQYF. The CDR3 DNA is TGCAGTGCTAGTACTTGGACTAGCGGACATAGAGATACGCAGTATTTT. The V gene is TRBV20-1, the J gene TRBJ2-3, with 10 nucleotides matching TRBD2. Germline values: CDR1 DFQATT, CDR2 SNEGSKA (reference sequence). The V gene end was trimmed by 3 bases and the J gene end by 5 bases; junction bases not matched to a gene: 11. This CDR3 is 16 amino acids long.

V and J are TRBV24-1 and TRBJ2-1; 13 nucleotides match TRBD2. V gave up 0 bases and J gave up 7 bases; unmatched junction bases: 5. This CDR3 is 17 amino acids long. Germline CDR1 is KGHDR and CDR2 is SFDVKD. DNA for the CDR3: TGTGCCACCAGTGATTTGAGGACTAGCGGGAGTCTTAATGAGCAGTTCTTC. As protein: CATSDLRTSGSLNEQFF.

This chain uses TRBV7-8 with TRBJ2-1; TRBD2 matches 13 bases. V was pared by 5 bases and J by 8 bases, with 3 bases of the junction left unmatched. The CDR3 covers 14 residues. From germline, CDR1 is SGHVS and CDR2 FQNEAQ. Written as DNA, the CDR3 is TGTGCCAGCAGCCTTGGACTAGCGGGAGATGAGCAGTTCTTC. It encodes CASSLGLAGDEQFF.

The CDR3: CASRTGGLYNEQFF. In DNA, the CDR3 is TGTGCCAGCAGAACGGGAGGGCTTTACAATGAGCAGTTCTTC. The chain links TRBV27 to TRBJ2-1; 8 bases agree with TRBD2. Unmatched junction bases numbered 5, after V lost 6 bases and J lost 4 bases. Germline CDR1 reads MNHEY; CDR2 reads SMNVEV (reference sequence). This CDR3 comprises 14 residues.

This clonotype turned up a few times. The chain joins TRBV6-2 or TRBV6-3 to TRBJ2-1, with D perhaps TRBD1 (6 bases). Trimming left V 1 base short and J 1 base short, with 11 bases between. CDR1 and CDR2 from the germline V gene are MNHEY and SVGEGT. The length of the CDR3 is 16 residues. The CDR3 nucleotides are TGTGCCAGCAGTTACTTTGGGGGCGTTTCCTACAATGAGCAGTTCTTC. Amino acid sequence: CASSYFGGVSYNEQFF.

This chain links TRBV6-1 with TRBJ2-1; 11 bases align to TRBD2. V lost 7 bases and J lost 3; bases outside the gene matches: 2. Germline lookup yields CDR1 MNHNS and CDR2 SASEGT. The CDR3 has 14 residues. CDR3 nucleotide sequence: TGTGCCAGCACCCTAGCGGGAGGCTACAATGAGCAGTTCTTC. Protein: CASTLAGGYNEQFF.

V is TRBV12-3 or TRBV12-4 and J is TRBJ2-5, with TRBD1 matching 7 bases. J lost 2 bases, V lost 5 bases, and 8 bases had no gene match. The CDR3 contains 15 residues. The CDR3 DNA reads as TGTGCCAGCAGTCCCCCGACAGGGTCGCAAGAGACCCAGTACTTC. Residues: CASSPPTGSQETQYF.

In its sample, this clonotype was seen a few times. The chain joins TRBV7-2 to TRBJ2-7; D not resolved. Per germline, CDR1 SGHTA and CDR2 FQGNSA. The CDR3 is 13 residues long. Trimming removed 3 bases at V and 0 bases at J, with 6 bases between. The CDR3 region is CASSFWSSYEQYF. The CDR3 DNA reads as TGTGCCAGCAGCTTTTGGAGCTCCTACGAGCAGTACTTC.

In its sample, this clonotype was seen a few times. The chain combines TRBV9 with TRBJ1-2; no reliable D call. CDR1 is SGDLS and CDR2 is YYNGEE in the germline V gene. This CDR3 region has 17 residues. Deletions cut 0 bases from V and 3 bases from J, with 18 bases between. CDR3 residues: CASSVAGGGGRDYGYTF. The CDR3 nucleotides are TGTGCCAGCAGCGTAGCCGGTGGTGGAGGGCGGGACTATGGCTACACCTTC.

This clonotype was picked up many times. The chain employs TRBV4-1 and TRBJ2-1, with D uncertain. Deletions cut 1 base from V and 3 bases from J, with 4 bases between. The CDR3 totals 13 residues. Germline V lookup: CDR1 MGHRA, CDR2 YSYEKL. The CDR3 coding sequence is TGCGCCAGCAGCCAAGTATTCTACAATGAGCAGTTCTTC. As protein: CASSQVFYNEQFF.